The entry below describes one T cell receptor beta chain. Some clones are missing from TCRdb's copy, which holds only in-frame ones; the method was immunoSEQ multiplex PCR. The sample lists roughly 300,000 clones, over 75% seen once, with about 0.93% in the top ten. This specimen belongs to a study of blood T cell repertoires in COVID-19. For the study at large: COVID-19 samples, acute and convalescent, were from the United States, Italy and Spain. PBMCs, B-cell-depleted T cells, or T cells were the source of the cDNA or gDNA that made up the material.

Recovery among Cohort 3 donors was established by two negative PCRs, clearance, or symptom resolution. CDR1 is SGHRS and CDR2 is YFSETQ in the germline V gene. The CDR3 spans 15 residues. Trimming stripped 0 bases from V and 3 bases from J, with 13 bases between. The sequenced material came from PBMCs or T cells enriched from blood (not recorded which). This sequence originates from a woman aged 25 to 39 who had recovered from COVID-19. The chain recombines TRBV5-1 with TRBJ2-7; TRBD1 might be the D (6 bases). In DNA, the CDR3 is TGCGCCAGCAGCTTGGACCATGGGGGCTTCTACGAGCAGTACTTC. Protein: CASSLDHGGFYEQYF.